Listed here are 29 T cell receptor beta chains from one sample, sequenced in a study of blood T cell repertoires in COVID-19. Generated by immunoSEQ multiplex PCR, the TCRdb table keeps only in-frame clones and is missing some. Of 60,000 or so clones in the sample, 90% were seen once. The sample was peripheral blood. The receptor source for this set is a man aged 55 to 70 with active COVID-19.

The V call is TRBV24-1, the J call TRBJ2-3; TRBD2 aligns across 7 bases. The CDR3 covers 14 residues. Germline V CDR1 and CDR2: KGHDR, SFDVKD. V was clipped by 6 bases and J by 2 bases; unmatched bases: 4. In DNA, the CDR3 is TGTGCCACCAGTCTAGCGGATATCACAGATACGCAGTATTTT. Translated, it gives CATSLADITDTQYF.

The V call is TRBV4-2, the J call TRBJ2-5; 10 bases are shared with TRBD2. The CDR3 runs 18 residues. Germline loops: CDR1 LGHNA, CDR2 YNFKEQ. V was clipped by 0 bases and J by 5 bases; unmatched bases: 12. CDR3 amino acids: CASSQDLSGGAVMETQYF. The CDR3, as DNA: TGTGCCAGCAGCCAAGACTTGAGCGGGGGGGCCGTTATGGAGACCCAGTACTTC.

This chain uses TRBV7-8 with TRBJ1-3; no clear D. Trimming stripped 1 base from V and 4 bases from J, with 5 bases between. Germline V gives CDR1 SGHVS, CDR2 FQNEAQ. The CDR3 runs 13 residues. CDR3 nucleotides: TGTGCCAGCAGCTTAGACCGGGGAAACACCATATATTTT. It codes for CASSLDRGNTIYF.

The chain has TRBV4-2 and TRBJ2-1; 8 bases match TRBD2. V lost 0 bases to trimming and J lost 0 bases; unmatched junction nucleotides: 7. The germline V gene encodes CDR1 LGHNA and CDR2 YNFKEQ. The CDR3 contains 18 residues. Written as DNA, the CDR3 is TGTGCCAGCAGCCAAGATCCAGCGGGAGCCTACTCCTACAATGAGCAGTTCTTC. It translates to CASSQDPAGAYSYNEQFF.

V and J are TRBV14 and TRBJ2-1; TRBD2 might be the D (5 bases). Germline V gene data show CDR1 as SGHDN and CDR2 as FVKESK. The CDR3 is 15 residues long. Trimming took off 4 bases at V and 4 bases at J, with 14 bases between the two ends. CDR3 amino acids: CASSPLGLGYNEQFF. CDR3 bases: TGTGCCAGCAGCCCACTAGGCCTGGGGTACAATGAGCAGTTCTTC.

The CDR3 bases are TGTGCCAGCAGCGCCCGGGACAGGGAGGGAGGGACCCAGTACTTC. It is translated as CASSARDREGGTQYF. V and J are TRBV9 and TRBJ2-5; 9 bases line up with TRBD1. The CDR3 length is 15 residues. V was clipped by 3 bases and J by 7 bases; unmatched bases: 10. Germline values: CDR1 SGDLS, CDR2 YYNGEE.

This chain uses TRBV3-1 (or the pseudogene TRBV3-2) with TRBJ2-5; 11 positions agree with TRBD2. The CDR3 consists of 14 residues. J gave up 4 bases and V 6 bases, and 4 bases lay outside the gene matches. Germline V CDR1 and CDR2: LGHDT, YNNKEL (reference sequence). The CDR3 DNA follows: TGTGCCAGCAGGACTAGCGGGGAGGGAGAGACCCAGTACTTC. This codes for CASRTSGEGETQYF.

This chain connects TRBV30 to TRBJ1-5, with D maybe TRBD1 (5 bases). The CDR3 is 14 residues long. Deletions cut 3 bases from V and 7 bases from J, with 16 bases between. Germline CDR1 is GTSNPN and CDR2 is SVGIG (reference sequence). As DNA, the CDR3 is TGTGCCTGGAGCTCTTACTTTCAGGGCCAGCCCCAGCATTTT. Protein sequence: CAWSSYFQGQPQHF.

This chain links TRBV2 with TRBJ1-1; 7 bases align to TRBD1. CDR3 length: 12 residues. In germline, CDR1 is SNHLY, CDR2 FYNNEI. The J segment lost 6 bases and the V segment lost 8 bases, leaving 6 bases of the junction unmatched. The CDR3 DNA reads as TGTGCCAGCCGGATAGACAGGGCTGAAGCTTTCTTT. As protein: CASRIDRAEAFF. The full variable domain, in which reference TRBV2 and TRBJ1-1 provide the parts outside the CDR3, is EPEVTQTPSHQVTQMGQEVILRCVPISNHLYFYWYRQILGQKVEFLVSFYNNEISEKSEIFDDQFSVERPDGSNFTLKIRSTKLEDSAMYFCASRIDRAEAFFGQGTRLTVV.

The rearrangement uses TRBV19 and TRBJ1-5; 7 positions match TRBD1. J gave up 3 bases and V 5 bases, and 10 bases lay outside the gene matches. Germline-derived CDR1 and CDR2 are LNHDA and SQIVND (reference sequence). The CDR3 length is 16 residues. CDR3 loop: CASSFHGTVNNQPQHF. The CDR3 DNA sequence: TGTGCCAGTAGTTTCCATGGGACAGTTAACAATCAGCCCCAGCATTTT.

DNA for the CDR3: TGTGCCAGTAGCATGGGGGGTAAGGGTGAAAATCAGCCCCAGCATTTT. Protein: CASSMGGKGENQPQHF. The rearrangement uses TRBV19 and TRBJ1-5; possibly TRBD1 for D (5 bases). CDR1 is LNHDA, CDR2 SQIVND, per germline (reference sequence). V lost 6 bases and J 4 bases, leaving 19 bases between the germline ends. This CDR3 has 16 amino acids.

This chain uses TRBV5-5 with TRBJ2-2, with D uncertain. Between the trimmed V and J ends, which lost 0 bases and 7 bases, there was a span of 4 bases. The germline gives CDR1 SGHKS, CDR2 YYEKEE (reference sequence). The CDR3 contains 12 residues. In DNA form, the CDR3 reads TGTGCCAGCAGCTTGGGAGTCGGGGAGCTGTTTTTT. Protein sequence: CASSLGVGELFF.

This clone was counted only a few times. This chain joins TRBV7-9 and TRBJ1-6; D remains ambiguous. V was cut by 6 bases and J by 8 bases, with 14 bases left in between. This CDR3 is built from 14 residues. The germline CDR1 and CDR2 sequences are SEHNR and FQNEAQ (reference sequence). Written as DNA, the CDR3 is TGTGCCAGCAGTCAGTGGAGAATCGATTCACCCCTCCACTTT. The encoded protein is CASSQWRIDSPLHF.

The chain couples TRBV28 to TRBJ1-2; 10 positions match TRBD1. The V and J ends lost 10 bases and 8 bases, in that order; junction bases with no gene match: 7. This CDR3 is 12 amino acids long. Germline lookup yields CDR1 MDHEN and CDR2 SYDVKM. The CDR3 is CATRTGGSGYTF. In DNA form, the CDR3 reads TGTGCCACCCGGACAGGGGGTTCGGGCTACACCTTC.

The chain couples TRBV2 to TRBJ1-1; 9 bases fit TRBD1. The CDR3 contains 14 residues. Germline CDR1 SNHLY, CDR2 FYNNEI. V gave up 5 bases and J gave up 7 bases; unmatched junction bases: 8. The CDR3 DNA follows: TGTGCCAGCAGTAACAGGGGGCAGGGTATTGAAGCTTTCTTT. As protein: CASSNRGQGIEAFF.

The rearrangement uses TRBV28 and TRBJ1-6; possible D gene TRBD1, 6 bases. Germline lookup yields CDR1 MDHEN and CDR2 SYDVKM. There are 15 residues in the CDR3. V was trimmed by 6 bases and J by 5 bases, leaving 14 bases between them. The CDR3 coding sequence is TGTGCCAGCAGACGAGGGACATCCGATAATTCACCCCTCCACTTT. Translated, it gives CASRRGTSDNSPLHF.

The V call is TRBV4-3, the J call TRBJ1-1, with 10 bases aligning to TRBD1. V trimming: 0 bases; J trimming: 6 bases; junction bases outside the gene matches: 7. From germline, CDR1 is LGHNA and CDR2 YSLEER. The CDR3 consists of 16 residues. CDR3 sequence: CASSQDAGTGVSEAFF. CDR3 bases: TGCGCCAGCAGCCAAGACGCCGGGACAGGGGTCTCTGAAGCTTTCTTT.

The sample holds one count of this clone. V gene TRBV7-3 combines with J gene TRBJ2-5, with 12 bases that match TRBD2. Germline CDR1 reads SGHTA; CDR2 reads FQGTGA. Losses at the gene ends were 3 bases for V and 5 bases for J; bases not matched to a gene: 16. This CDR3 contains 19 residues. In DNA, the CDR3 is TGTGCCAGCAGCTTGGGCCTAGCGGGGGGGCGAATAGGGTTGGAGACCCAGTACTTC. Its translation is CASSLGLAGGRIGLETQYF. The full variable domain, in which reference TRBV7-3 and TRBJ2-5 provide the parts outside the CDR3, is GAGVSQTPSNKVTEKGKYVELRCDPISGHTALYWYRQSLGQGPEFLIYFQGTGAADDSGLPNDRFFAVRPEGSVSTLKIQRTERGDSAVYLCASSLGLAGGRIGLETQYFGPGTRLLVL.

V gene TRBV19 combines with J gene TRBJ2-3, with 7 nucleotides matching TRBD1. J was trimmed by 4 bases and V by 3 bases; bases with no gene match: 7. The CDR3 runs to 15 residues. Germline V gene lookup returns CDR1 LNHDA and CDR2 SQIVND (reference sequence). CDR3 amino acids: CASSIRGQGADTQYF. The CDR3 DNA reads TGTGCCAGTAGTATCAGAGGTCAGGGGGCAGATACGCAGTATTTT.

J is TRBJ2-6 and V is TRBV27; D ambiguous. The CDR3 sequence is 17 residues long. Germline lookup yields CDR1 MNHEY and CDR2 SMNVEV (reference sequence). The ends were cut back, 3 bases at V and 1 base at J, with 13 bases in the middle. The CDR3 sequence: CASSFQTGLSGANVLTF. As DNA, the CDR3 is TGTGCCAGCAGTTTCCAAACTGGGCTATCTGGGGCCAACGTCCTGACTTTC.

There are a few counts of this clone. The chain uses TRBV6-2 or TRBV6-3 and TRBJ2-7, with a possible D match to TRBD2 (6 bases). Trimming removed 4 bases at V and 5 bases at J, with 12 bases between. Germline V gives CDR1 MNHEY, CDR2 SVGEGT. The length of the CDR3 is 13 residues. The CDR3 protein is CASSWVEGNEQYF. DNA for the CDR3: TGTGCCAGCAGTTGGGTGGAGGGAAACGAGCAGTACTTC.

The V and J genes are TRBV18 and TRBJ2-7; D is possibly TRBD2 (5 bases). The V end was cut by 0 bases, the J end by 6 bases, with 12 bases between. CDR3 length: 14 residues. The germline CDR1 and CDR2 sequences are KGHSH and LQKENI. In DNA, the CDR3 is TGTGCCAGCTCACCACCTCTCGGGGTAACCGAGCAGTACTTC. Translating it yields CASSPPLGVTEQYF. The variable domain in full, with the rest retrieved from reference TRBV18 and TRBJ2-7, is NAGVMQNPRHLVRRRGQEARLRCSPMKGHSHVYWYRQLPEEGLKFMVYLQKENIIDESGMPKERFSAEFPKEGPSILRIQQVVRGDSAAYFCASSPPLGVTEQYFGPGTRLTVT.

The chain carries TRBV3-1 (or the pseudogene TRBV3-2) and TRBJ2-5; TRBD2 matches 12 bases. Trimming took 4 bases from V and 5 from J; bases not matched to a gene: 8. Germline loops: CDR1 LGHDT, CDR2 YNNKEL (reference sequence). The CDR3 consists of 16 residues. CDR3 bases: TGTGCCAGCAGCCCCGGGACTAGCGGGCTTTCCGAGACCCAGTACTTC. It specifies CASSPGTSGLSETQYF.

CDR3 region: CASSLTDRGWTEAFF. DNA for the CDR3: TGTGCCAGCAGCTTAACGGACAGGGGTTGGACTGAAGCTTTCTTT. The J gene is TRBJ1-1, the V gene TRBV7-8; 9 bases agree with TRBD1. V was clipped by 2 bases and J by 5 bases; unmatched bases: 6. CDR3 length equals 15 residues. Germline values: CDR1 SGHVS, CDR2 FQNEAQ.

This rearrangement joins TRBV7-9 to TRBJ2-7; D remains unclear. V lost 1 base and J 5 bases, leaving 9 bases between the germline ends. The germline V gene has CDR1 SEHNR and CDR2 FQNEAQ (reference sequence). The CDR3 has 13 residues. The chain's CDR3 is CASSLDSIHEQYF. The DNA of the CDR3 is TGTGCCAGCAGCTTAGACAGTATTCACGAGCAGTACTTC.

The chain joins TRBV5-1 to TRBJ1-5, with D tentatively TRBD1 (5 bases). The CDR3 is made up of 13 amino acids. Germline CDR1 reads SGHRS; CDR2 reads YFSETQ. The ends were cut back, 2 bases at V and 5 bases at J, with 8 bases in the middle. The CDR3 bases are TGCGCCAGCAGCTTAATAGGGGATCAGCCCCAGCATTTT. It yields the protein CASSLIGDQPQHF.

The chain combines TRBV6-1 with TRBJ1-1, with D possibly being TRBD1 (5 bases). The germline V and J ends were trimmed by 2 bases and 4 bases, with 20 bases remaining between them. There are 17 residues in the CDR3. Germline V gene lookup returns CDR1 MNHNS and CDR2 SASEGT. The CDR3 nucleotides read TGTGCCAGCAGTGAACTGGACATGGCTGTTTTTGGCACTGAAGCTTTCTTT. Translation gives CASSELDMAVFGTEAFF.

The chain combines TRBV11-2 with TRBJ1-4; D is unresolved. Germline lookup yields CDR1 SGHAT and CDR2 FQNNGV. The CDR3 totals 15 residues. V lost 1 base, J lost 0 bases, and 6 bases lay in between. Written as DNA, the CDR3 is TGTGCCAGCAGCTTAGCGGGTGCAACTAATGAAAAACTGTTTTTT. This codes for CASSLAGATNEKLFF. Using reference TRBV11-2 and TRBJ1-4 for the parts outside the CDR3, the full variable domain is EAGVAQSPRYKIIEKRQSVAFWCNPISGHATLYWYQQILGQGPKLLIQFQNNGVVDDSQLPKDRFSAERLKGVDSTLKIQPAKLEDSAVYLCASSLAGATNEKLFFGSGTQLSVL.

This chain connects TRBV30 to TRBJ2-3; D gene uncertain. Between the trimmed V and J ends, which lost 5 bases and 5 bases, there was a span of 8 bases. This CDR3 comprises 11 residues. Germline CDR1 reads GTSNPN; CDR2 reads SVGIG (reference sequence). The CDR3 sequence: CAWSNGDTQYF. CDR3 in DNA: TGTGCCTGGTCTAACGGAGATACGCAGTATTTT.